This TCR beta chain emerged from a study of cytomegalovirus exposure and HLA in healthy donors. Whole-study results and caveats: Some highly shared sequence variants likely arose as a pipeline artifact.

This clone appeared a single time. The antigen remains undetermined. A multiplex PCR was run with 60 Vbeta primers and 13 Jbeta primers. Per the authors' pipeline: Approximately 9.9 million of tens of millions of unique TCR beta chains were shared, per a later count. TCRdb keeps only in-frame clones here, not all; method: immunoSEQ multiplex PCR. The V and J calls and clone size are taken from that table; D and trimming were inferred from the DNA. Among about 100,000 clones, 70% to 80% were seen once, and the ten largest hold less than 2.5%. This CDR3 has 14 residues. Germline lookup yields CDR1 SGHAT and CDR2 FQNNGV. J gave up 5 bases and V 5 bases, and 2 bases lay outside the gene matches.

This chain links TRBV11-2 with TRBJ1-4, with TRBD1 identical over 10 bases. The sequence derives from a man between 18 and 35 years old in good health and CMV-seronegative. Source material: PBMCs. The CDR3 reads CASSLGQGNEKLFF. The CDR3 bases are TGTGCCAGCAGCCTGGGACAGGGGAATGAAAAACTGTTTTTT.